The 16 T cell receptor beta chains presented below share a single source sample, sequenced in a study of blood T cell repertoires in COVID-19. The repertoire was sequenced with immunoSEQ multiplex PCR; TCRdb's copy has only in-frame clones and lacks some. The table has around 250,000 clones, roughly 84% seen once. The material sequenced was peripheral blood. The origin of the receptors is a woman aged 35 to 49 who had recovered from COVID-19.

The chain carries TRBV7-9 and TRBJ1-2; D is possibly TRBD1 (6 bases). The CDR3 has 15 residues. CDR1 is SEHNR and CDR2 is FQNEAQ in the germline V gene (reference sequence). V was clipped by 1 base and J by 5 bases, with 14 bases between them. The CDR3 here is CASSLEGRQEYGYTF. CDR3 in DNA: TGTGCCAGCAGCTTAGAGGGAAGACAGGAATATGGCTACACCTTC.

The V gene is TRBV5-1, the J gene TRBJ2-4; 7 bases fit TRBD1. The CDR3 has 17 residues. Losses at the gene ends were 4 bases for V and 0 bases for J; bases not matched to a gene: 10. The germline gives CDR1 SGHRS, CDR2 YFSETQ. The CDR3 spells CASSPRGQRLAKNIQYF. The CDR3 nucleotides read TGCGCCAGCAGCCCAAGGGGACAGAGACTAGCCAAAAACATTCAGTACTTC.

The chain links TRBV5-1 to TRBJ2-1, with 7 bases matching TRBD1. The germline V gene has CDR1 SGHRS and CDR2 YFSETQ. There are 14 residues in the CDR3. The V and J ends lost 4 bases and 4 bases, in that order; junction bases with no gene match: 5. The CDR3 loop is CASSVQQGYNEQFF. The DNA for the CDR3 is TGCGCCAGCAGCGTCCAACAGGGGTACAATGAGCAGTTCTTC.

This clone was observed a handful of times. V is TRBV7-2 and J is TRBJ1-4; 8 nucleotides agree with TRBD1. CDR3 length: 15 amino acids. Germline values: CDR1 SGHTA, CDR2 FQGNSA. J was trimmed by 2 bases and V by 4 bases; bases with no gene match: 3. CDR3 protein: CASSSQGATNEKLFF. As DNA, the CDR3 is TGTGCCAGCAGCTCCCAGGGGGCGACTAATGAAAAACTGTTTTTT.

In DNA, the CDR3 is TGTGCCAGCAGTTACACTAGGGCGGGCAATCAGCCCCAGCATTTT. It yields the protein CASSYTRAGNQPQHF. The chain recombines TRBV6-5 with TRBJ1-5; the D is unclear. The germline gives CDR1 MNHEY, CDR2 SVGAGI. The CDR3 spans 15 residues. Trimming took 2 bases from V and 2 from J, leaving 10 bases between them.

This rearrangement joins TRBV11-3 to TRBJ2-5, with D tentatively TRBD2 (6 bases). The CDR3 spans 15 residues. The germline V gene encodes CDR1 SGHNT and CDR2 YENEEA. The V end was cut by 0 bases, the J end by 1 base, with 9 bases between. CDR3: CASSLEGGSQETQYF. The CDR3 nucleotides read TGTGCCAGCAGCTTAGAGGGGGGATCCCAAGAGACCCAGTACTTC.

CDR3 residues: CASSIITEETQYF. In nucleotides, the CDR3 is TGCGCCAGCAGCATTATCACAGAAGAGACCCAGTACTTC. This chain connects TRBV5-1 to TRBJ2-5; the D is unclear. Germline loops: CDR1 SGHRS, CDR2 YFSETQ. This CDR3 spans 13 amino acids. V was trimmed by 4 bases and J by 3 bases, leaving 10 bases between them.

The chain uses TRBV11-2 and TRBJ1-1; TRBD1 might be the D (5 bases). Germline lookup yields CDR1 SGHAT and CDR2 FQNNGV. This CDR3 is built from 15 residues. Trimming left V 5 bases short and J 4 bases short, with 17 bases between. The CDR3 DNA reads as TGTGCCAGCAGCCGACCCGGGAGGGGTGGCACTGAAGCTTTCTTT. This codes for CASSRPGRGGTEAFF.

The V and J genes are TRBV11-3 and TRBJ2-7; perhaps TRBD2 as D (6 bases). The CDR3 is 13 amino acids. CDR1 is SGHNT, CDR2 YENEEA, per germline. The V end was cut by 4 bases, the J end by 5 bases, with 12 bases between. The CDR3 reads CASSYRWGDEQYF. The CDR3 DNA sequence: TGTGCCAGCAGCTACCGTTGGGGGGACGAGCAGTACTTC.

This clone was observed a few times. This chain connects TRBV7-9 to TRBJ2-5; possibly TRBD2 for D (6 bases). V was shortened by 1 base and J by 0 bases, with 9 bases between the two germline ends. This CDR3 is built from 15 residues. CDR1 is SEHNR, CDR2 FQNEAQ, per germline (reference sequence). The DNA of the CDR3 is TGTGCCAGCAGCTTAGGGGGACTGAACCAAGAGACCCAGTACTTC. Encoded protein: CASSLGGLNQETQYF.

The chain uses TRBV6-2 or TRBV6-3 and TRBJ2-6; D unclear. Germline CDR1 MNHEY, CDR2 SVGEGT. Trimming shortened V by 0 bases and J by 0 bases, and 9 bases separated the two germline ends. This CDR3 contains 17 residues. CDR3 nucleotides: TGTGCCAGCAGTTACTCGCGCAGGAACTCTGGGGCCAACGTCCTGACTTTC. It codes for CASSYSRRNSGANVLTF.

This chain connects TRBV27 to TRBJ2-3, with 10 bases matching TRBD2. The germline gives CDR1 MNHEY, CDR2 SMNVEV (reference sequence). The CDR3 is 16 residues long. V trimming: 4 bases; J trimming: 2 bases; junction bases outside the gene matches: 6. DNA for the CDR3: TGTGCCAGCAGTTCCCGGACTAGCGGCATCACAGATACGCAGTATTTT. The encoded protein is CASSSRTSGITDTQYF.

The CDR3 DNA reads as TGTGCCAGCAGTGATTGGGCAGGCGACACCATATATTTT. It encodes CASSDWAGDTIYF. The rearrangement joins TRBV2 to TRBJ1-3, with D unclear. This CDR3 contains 13 residues. Germline CDR1 is SNHLY and CDR2 is FYNNEI. V shed 3 bases and J shed 8 bases, with 11 bases lying between them.

The chain uses TRBV30 and TRBJ1-6; TRBD1 agrees at 9 bases. The length of the CDR3 is 14 residues. J lost 9 bases, V lost 0 bases, and 3 bases had no gene match. CDR1 is GTSNPN, CDR2 SVGIG, per germline (reference sequence). As DNA, the CDR3 is TGTGCCTGGAGTGTTGGACAGGGGATTTCACCCCTCCACTTT. Translated, it gives CAWSVGQGISPLHF.

The V and J genes are TRBV15 and TRBJ2-2; 8 positions match TRBD1. CDR1 and CDR2 (germline): LNHNV, YYDKDF (reference sequence). Trimming took 5 bases from V and 4 from J; bases not matched to a gene: 3. The CDR3 totals 14 residues. CDR3 protein: CATSPQGATGELFF. The CDR3 DNA sequence: TGTGCCACCAGCCCCCAGGGGGCCACCGGGGAGCTGTTTTTT.

The rearrangement links TRBV10-3 to TRBJ2-7; 15 nucleotides agree with TRBD2. Trimming removed 5 bases from V and 3 bases from J; junction bases left unmatched: 14. Germline assignment: CDR1 ENHRY and CDR2 SYGVKD. This CDR3 comprises 19 residues. This chain's CDR3 is CAISQLGTSGGLTFYEQYF. CDR3 bases: TGTGCCATCAGTCAATTAGGGACTAGCGGGGGGCTGACCTTCTACGAGCAGTACTTC.